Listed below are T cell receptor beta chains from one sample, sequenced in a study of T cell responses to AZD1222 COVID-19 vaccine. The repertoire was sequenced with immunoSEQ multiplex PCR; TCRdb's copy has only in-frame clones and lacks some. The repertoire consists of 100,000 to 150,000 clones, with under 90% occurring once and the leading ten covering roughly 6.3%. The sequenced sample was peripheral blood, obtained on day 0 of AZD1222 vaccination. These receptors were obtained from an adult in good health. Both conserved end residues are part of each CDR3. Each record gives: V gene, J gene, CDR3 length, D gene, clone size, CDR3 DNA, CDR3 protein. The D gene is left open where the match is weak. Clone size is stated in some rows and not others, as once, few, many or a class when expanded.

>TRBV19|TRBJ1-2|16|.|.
TGTGCCAGTAGTCCGAGTCGCCCTACAGAGGGGAGAGGCTACACCTTC
CASSPSRPTEGRGYTF
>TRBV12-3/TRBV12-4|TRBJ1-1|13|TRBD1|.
TGTGCCAGCAAAGGGACAGAGGACACTGAAGCTTTCTTT
CASKGTEDTEAFF
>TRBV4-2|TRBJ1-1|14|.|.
TGTGCCAGCAGCCCAGAACAGGGGAACACTGAAGCTTTCTTT
CASSPEQGNTEAFF
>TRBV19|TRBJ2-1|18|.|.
TGTGCCAGTATAGGGAAAAGTAGCGTTGATAGGGCGTACAATGAGCAGTTCTTC
CASIGKSSVDRAYNEQFF
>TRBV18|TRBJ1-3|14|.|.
TGTGCCAGCTCACCGGTTGGATCTGGAAACACCATATATTTT
CASSPVGSGNTIYF
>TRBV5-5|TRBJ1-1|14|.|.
TGTGCCAGCAGCTCACGACCGATTGGCACTGAAGCTTTCTTT
CASSSRPIGTEAFF
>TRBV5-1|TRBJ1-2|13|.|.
TGCGCCAGCAGCCCGGGCTCTAACTATGGCTACACCTTC
CASSPGSNYGYTF
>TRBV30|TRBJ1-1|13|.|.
TGTGCCTGGAGTGGAGCCGCAGGGACTGAAGCTTTCTTT
CAWSGAAGTEAFF
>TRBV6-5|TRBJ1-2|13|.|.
TGTGCCAGCAGTTTCTTGCTGGAGGATGGCTACACCTTC
CASSFLLEDGYTF
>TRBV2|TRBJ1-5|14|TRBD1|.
TGTGCCAGCATGATCGACAGGGGGAATCAGCCCCAGCATTTT
CASMIDRGNQPQHF
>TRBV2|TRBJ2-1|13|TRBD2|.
TGTGCCAGCAGCGGGACTAGTAAGAATGAGCAGTTCTTC
CASSGTSKNEQFF
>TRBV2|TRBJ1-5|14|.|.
TGTGCCAGCAGTGTTGAGGTCCGCAATCAGCCCCAGCATTTT
CASSVEVRNQPQHF
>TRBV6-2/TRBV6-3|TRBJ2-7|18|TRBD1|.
TGTGCCAGCAGTTATTACCGGACAGGGGCTTATTACTCCTACGAGCAGTACTTC
CASSYYRTGAYYSYEQYF
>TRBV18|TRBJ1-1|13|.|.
TGTGCCAGCTCATCCGACAGGAACACTGAAGCTTTCTTT
CASSSDRNTEAFF
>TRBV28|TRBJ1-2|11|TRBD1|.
TGTGCCAGCAGGACAGGGGATGGCTACACCTTC
CASRTGDGYTF
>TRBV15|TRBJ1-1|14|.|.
TGTGCCACCAGCAGAGGAACGGAGAACACTGAAGCTTTCTTT
CATSRGTENTEAFF
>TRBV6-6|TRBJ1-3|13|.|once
TGTGCCAGCAGTTCCCCAGGGATCGGTACCATATATTTT
CASSSPGIGTIYF
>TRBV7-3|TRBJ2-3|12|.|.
TGTGCCAGCAGCTTAAAGGGTGATATGCAGTATTTT
CASSLKGDMQYF
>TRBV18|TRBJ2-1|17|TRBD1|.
TGTGCCAGCTCACCAGATTTAACAGGGGGCGCCTACAATGAGCAGTTCTTC
CASSPDLTGGAYNEQFF
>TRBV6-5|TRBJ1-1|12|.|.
TGTGCGGAAAGTGGCAAAGACACTGAAGCTTTCTTT
CAESGKDTEAFF
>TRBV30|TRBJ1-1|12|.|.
TGTGCCTGGGCCGATGGGTCCCTGAGAGCTTTCTTT
CAWADGSLRAFF
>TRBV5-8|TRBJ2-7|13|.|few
TGTGCCAGCAGCTTCGGGGCCCCCTACGAGCAGTACTTC
CASSFGAPYEQYF
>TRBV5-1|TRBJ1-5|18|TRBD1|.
TGCGCCAGCAGCACATATCCGTTGGGGACAGTCAGCAATCAGCCCCAGCATTTT
CASSTYPLGTVSNQPQHF
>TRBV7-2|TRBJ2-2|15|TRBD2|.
TGTGCCAGCAGCTTAGTCGGAAGCGGGGGCGGGGAGCTGTTTTTT
CASSLVGSGGGELFF
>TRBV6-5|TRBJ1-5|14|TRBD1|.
TGTGCCACCGGAGAGGGACAGAAAAATCAGCCCCAGCATTTT
CATGEGQKNQPQHF
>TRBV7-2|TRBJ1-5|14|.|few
TGTGCCAGCAGCTTAGGCAATAGCAATCAGCCCCAGCATTTT
CASSLGNSNQPQHF
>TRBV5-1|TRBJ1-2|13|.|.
TGCGCCAGCAGCCTCGGGATGAACTATGGCTACACCTTC
CASSLGMNYGYTF